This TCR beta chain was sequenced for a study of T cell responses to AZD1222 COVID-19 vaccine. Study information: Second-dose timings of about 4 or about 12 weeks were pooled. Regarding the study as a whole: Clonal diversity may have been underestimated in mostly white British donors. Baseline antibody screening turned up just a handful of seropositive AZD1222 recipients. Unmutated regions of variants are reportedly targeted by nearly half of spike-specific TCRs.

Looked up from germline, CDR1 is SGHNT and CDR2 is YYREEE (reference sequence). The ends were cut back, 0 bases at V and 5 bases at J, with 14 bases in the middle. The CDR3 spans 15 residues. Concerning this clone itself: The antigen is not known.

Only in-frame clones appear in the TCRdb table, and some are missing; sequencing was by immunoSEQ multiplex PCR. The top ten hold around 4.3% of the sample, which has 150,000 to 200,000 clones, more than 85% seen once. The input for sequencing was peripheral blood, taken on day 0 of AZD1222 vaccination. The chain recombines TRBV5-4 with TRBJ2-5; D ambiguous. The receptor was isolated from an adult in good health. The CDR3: CASSLEGRVRETQYF. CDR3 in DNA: TGTGCCAGCAGCTTGGAGGGAAGGGTAAGGGAGACCCAGTACTTC. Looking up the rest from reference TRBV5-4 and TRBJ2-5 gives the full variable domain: ETGVTQSPTHLIKTRGQQVTLRCSSQSGHNTVSWYQQALGQGPQFIFQYYREEENGRGNFPPRFSGLQFPNYSSELNVNALELDDSALYLCASSLEGRVRETQYFGPGTRLLVL.